These 4 T cell receptor beta chains originate from one sample sequenced in a study of blood T cell repertoires in COVID-19. Clones were read by immunoSEQ multiplex PCR, and TCRdb kept only the in-frame ones, dropping some. The sample has roughly 200,000 clones; approximately 81% are singletons. Material for sequencing was peripheral blood. Receptors originate from a woman aged 80 or over with COVID-19, enrolled during active disease.

V gene TRBV7-9 combines with J gene TRBJ1-2, with D hard to call. Per the germline V gene, CDR1 is SEHNR and CDR2 is FQNEAQ (reference sequence). The CDR3 loop spans 15 amino acids. V was shortened by 1 base and J by 0 bases, with 9 bases between the two germline ends. CDR3 protein: CASSLERGANYGYTF. The DNA of the CDR3 is TGTGCCAGCAGCTTAGAACGGGGAGCTAACTATGGCTACACCTTC.

This clone was seen only a few times. V gene TRBV11-2 combines with J gene TRBJ1-1, with 8 bases that match TRBD1. This CDR3 has 14 residues. The junction had 1 base not matched to a gene; V was cut back by 0 bases and J by 4 bases. Germline CDR1 SGHAT, CDR2 FQNNGV. CDR3 in DNA: TGTGCCAGCAGCTTAGATACAGGGGGCACTGAAGCTTTCTTT. It translates to CASSLDTGGTEAFF.

The CDR3 is CATRPTQGQIYEQYF. Written as DNA, the CDR3 is TGTGCCACCAGACCGACTCAGGGACAGATCTACGAGCAGTACTTC. The chain uses TRBV6-5 and TRBJ2-7; 7 bases line up with TRBD1. Germline lookup yields CDR1 MNHEY and CDR2 SVGAGI. V gave up 10 bases and J gave up 3 bases; unmatched junction bases: 15. The CDR3 loop spans 15 amino acids.

This sequence joins TRBV30 and TRBJ1-1; perhaps TRBD1 as D (5 bases). The ends were cut back, 1 base at V and 3 bases at J, with 9 bases in the middle. Germline assignment: CDR1 GTSNPN and CDR2 SVGIG (reference sequence). The length of the CDR3 is 13 residues. The CDR3 protein is CAWSGSGYTEAFF. CDR3 nucleotide sequence: TGTGCCTGGAGTGGTTCAGGGTACACTGAAGCTTTCTTT.